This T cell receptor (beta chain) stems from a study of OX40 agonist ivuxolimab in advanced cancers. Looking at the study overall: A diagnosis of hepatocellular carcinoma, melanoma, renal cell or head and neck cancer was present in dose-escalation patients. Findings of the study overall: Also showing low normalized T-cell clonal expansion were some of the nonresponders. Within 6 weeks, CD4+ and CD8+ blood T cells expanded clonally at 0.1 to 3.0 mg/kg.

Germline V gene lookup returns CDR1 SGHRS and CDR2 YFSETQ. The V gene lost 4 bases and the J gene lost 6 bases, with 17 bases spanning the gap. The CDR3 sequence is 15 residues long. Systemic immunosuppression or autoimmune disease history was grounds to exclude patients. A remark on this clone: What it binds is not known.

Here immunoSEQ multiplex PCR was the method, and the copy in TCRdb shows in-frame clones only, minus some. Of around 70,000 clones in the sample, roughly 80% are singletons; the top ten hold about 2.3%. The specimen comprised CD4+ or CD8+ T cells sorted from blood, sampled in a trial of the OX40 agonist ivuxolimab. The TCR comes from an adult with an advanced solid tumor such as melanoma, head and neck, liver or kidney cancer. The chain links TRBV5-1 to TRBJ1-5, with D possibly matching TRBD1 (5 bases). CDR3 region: CASSMDGGVSQPQHF. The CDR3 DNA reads TGCGCCAGCAGCATGGACGGAGGGGTGAGTCAGCCCCAGCATTTT.